One sample yielded the 27 T cell receptor beta chains listed below, sequenced in a study of blood T cell repertoires in COVID-19. Clones were read by immunoSEQ multiplex PCR, and TCRdb kept only the in-frame ones, dropping some. The table lists 9,500 to 12,000 clones, roughly 87% of them singletons, with approximately 24% in the top ten. The sequencing input was peripheral blood. The receptors shown here come from a man aged 30 to 39 with active or convalescent COVID-19.

This sequence joins TRBV6-6 and TRBJ2-1; 10 bases align to TRBD1. The V segment lost 2 bases and the J segment 10 bases; nucleotides outside the gene matches: 5. This CDR3 comprises 14 residues. The germline V gene has CDR1 MNHNY and CDR2 SVGAGI (reference sequence). Written as DNA, the CDR3 is TGTGCCAGCAGTTACCCGGACAGGGGGAGGGAGCAGTTCTTC. This encodes CASSYPDRGREQFF.

CDR3 bases: TGTGCCAGCAGCCAAGATTTTGGCGACATAGACACTGAAGCTTTCTTT. Protein product: CASSQDFGDIDTEAFF. This chain connects TRBV4-2 to TRBJ1-1; D unclear. The germline gives CDR1 LGHNA, CDR2 YNFKEQ. Trimming stripped 0 bases from V and 3 bases from J, with 14 bases between. This CDR3 comprises 16 residues.

A few counts support this clone. The chain joins TRBV19 to TRBJ1-3; no firm D call. The CDR3 runs 14 residues. With 6 bases removed from V and 0 bases from J, the gap between germline ends came to 9 bases. Germline CDR1 is LNHDA and CDR2 is SQIVND (reference sequence). The DNA for the CDR3 is TGTGCCAGTAGGTTCCCGGGCTCTGGAAACACCATATATTTT. Translation: CASRFPGSGNTIYF.

The V call is TRBV6-4, the J call TRBJ2-1, with 9 bases matching TRBD1. V lost 4 bases and J lost 5; bases outside the gene matches: 9. The CDR3 is 16 amino acids. CDR1 is MRHNA, CDR2 SNTAGT, per germline. The CDR3, as DNA: TGTGCCAGCAGTGCGTTGGCGGGACAGGGTGACAATGAGCAGTTCTTC. It is translated as CASSALAGQGDNEQFF.

The chain joins TRBV19 to TRBJ1-1; TRBD1 aligns across 7 bases. This CDR3 contains 13 residues. Per germline, CDR1 LNHDA and CDR2 SQIVND (reference sequence). Unmatched junction bases numbered 8, after V lost 11 bases and J lost 2 bases. The DNA of the CDR3 is TGTGCCTCCTCGGGACAGATAAACACTGAAGCTTTCTTT. The encoded protein is CASSGQINTEAFF.

This clone has only one observation. This chain uses TRBV24-1 with TRBJ2-2, with 9 bases lining up with TRBD1. This CDR3 region has 16 residues. V was pared by 0 bases and J by 7 bases, with 5 bases of the junction left unmatched. Germline assignment: CDR1 KGHDR and CDR2 SFDVKD. CDR3 nucleotides: TGTGCCACCAGTGATTTGGACAGGGGGATATTCGGGGAGCTGTTTTTT. This sequence encodes CATSDLDRGIFGELFF.

The gene calls are TRBV23-1 and TRBJ1-3; a possible D gene is TRBD1 (6 bases). TRBV23-1 qualifies as an ORF whose function is uncertain. The V and J ends lost 0 bases and 2 bases respectively, with 8 bases between them. This CDR3 spans 15 amino acids. In nucleotides, the CDR3 is TGCGCCAGCAGTCAATCGTGGGACACTGGAAACACCATATATTTT. Protein sequence: CASSQSWDTGNTIYF.

The chain combines TRBV2 with TRBJ2-2, with TRBD2 identical over 9 bases. The CDR3 consists of 16 residues. Per germline, CDR1 SNHLY and CDR2 FYNNEI. After removal of 6 bases from V and 5 bases from J, the junction contained 10 bases not matched to a gene. CDR3 coding DNA: TGTGCCAGCAGAGCATTTGCGGGGGGGTGGACCGGGGAGCTGTTTTTT. Translating gives CASRAFAGGWTGELFF.

This chain uses TRBV7-9 with TRBJ2-1; D unclear. The CDR3 extends over 12 amino acids. The V gene's germline CDR1 is SEHNR and CDR2 FQNEAQ (reference sequence). Between the trimmed V and J ends, which lost 1 base and 7 bases, there was a span of 5 bases. CDR3 region: CASSLGQNEQFF. The CDR3 coding sequence is TGTGCCAGCAGCTTAGGACAAAATGAGCAGTTCTTC.

The chain uses TRBV27 and TRBJ1-5; 7 bases are a match to TRBD1. Germline V gives CDR1 MNHEY, CDR2 SMNVEV (reference sequence). This CDR3 has 14 amino acids. V lost 6 bases, J lost 3 bases, and 5 bases stayed unmatched. This CDR3 is CASSRGTVNQPQHF. The CDR3 region has the DNA TGTGCCAGCAGCCGTGGGACAGTCAATCAGCCCCAGCATTTT.

The V call is TRBV6-5, the J call TRBJ1-2; no reliable D call. The CDR3 is made up of 13 amino acids. V lost 5 bases and J 8 bases, leaving 15 bases between the germline ends. CDR1 is MNHEY, CDR2 SVGAGI, per germline. CDR3 sequence: CASSPRGEGGYTF. The CDR3 bases are TGTGCCAGCAGTCCACGCGGGGAGGGAGGCTACACCTTC.

J is TRBJ2-5 and V is TRBV24-1; 8 bases map to TRBD1. Losses at the gene ends were 10 bases for V and 3 bases for J; bases not matched to a gene: 6. The CDR3 totals 13 residues. From germline, CDR1 is KGHDR and CDR2 SFDVKD. The CDR3 coding sequence is TGTGCCACTTCCAGGGGGCGTGAAGAGACCCAGTACTTC. Amino acid sequence: CATSRGREETQYF.

The table lists this clone with a count of one. The chain is built from TRBV3-1 (or the pseudogene TRBV3-2) and TRBJ2-6; 10 bases align to TRBD1. The CDR3 is 19 residues long. J lost 2 bases, V lost 3 bases, and 10 bases had no gene match. In germline, CDR1 is LGHDT, CDR2 YNNKEL (reference sequence). The CDR3 loop reads CASSQHRDRGRAGANVLTF. The CDR3 bases are TGTGCCAGCAGCCAGCACAGGGACAGGGGTAGGGCTGGGGCCAACGTCCTGACTTTC.

J is TRBJ2-5 and V is TRBV30, with 8 bases lining up with TRBD1. The CDR3 covers 12 residues. Trimming took 6 bases from V and 4 from J; bases not matched to a gene: 4. Germline V lookup: CDR1 GTSNPN, CDR2 SVGIG (reference sequence). CDR3 sequence (DNA): TGTGCCTGTGGGACAGGCGGAGAGACCCAGTACTTC. Its protein is CACGTGGETQYF.

The genes are TRBV6-6 and TRBJ2-1; possibly TRBD1 for D (6 bases). V was shortened by 5 bases and J by 0 bases, with 8 bases between the two germline ends. CDR1 and CDR2 from the germline V gene are MNHNY and SVGAGI (reference sequence). The CDR3 length is 14 residues. CDR3 loop: CASSPDSSYNEQFF. The CDR3 coding sequence is TGTGCCAGCAGTCCGGACAGCTCCTACAATGAGCAGTTCTTC.

The V and J genes are TRBV10-3 and TRBJ1-2; no firm D call. Trimming took 8 bases from V and 0 from J, leaving 13 bases between them. Germline V gene data show CDR1 as ENHRY and CDR2 as SYGVKD. The CDR3 is 14 residues long. The CDR3 bases are TGTGCCATCTCGCAGACTAACACTAACTATGGCTACACCTTC. As protein: CAISQTNTNYGYTF.

The V gene is TRBV28, the J gene TRBJ2-2; weak D call: TRBD1 (5 bases). Germline V gene data show CDR1 as MDHEN and CDR2 as SYDVKM. The CDR3 has 15 residues. V lost 1 base and J lost 2, with 8 bases in between. CDR3 in DNA: TGTGCCAGCAGTTTATACAGGACCAACACCGGGGAGCTGTTTTTT. Encoded protein: CASSLYRTNTGELFF.

The chain couples TRBV10-3 to TRBJ1-5; perhaps TRBD1 as D (5 bases). The V and J ends lost 0 bases and 2 bases respectively, with 14 bases between them. Germline CDR1 ENHRY, CDR2 SYGVKD. This CDR3 is built from 17 residues. The CDR3 coding sequence is TGTGCCATCAGTGAGTCGGGTGCAGGCAGGGGCAATCAGCCCCAGCATTTT. It codes for CAISESGAGRGNQPQHF.

The chain has TRBV28 and TRBJ1-1; D gene ambiguous. Germline V gives CDR1 MDHEN, CDR2 SYDVKM. The CDR3 sequence is 16 residues long. V lost 0 bases to trimming and J lost 4 bases, with 15 bases between them. CDR3 region: CASSLWAAGEVTEAFF. CDR3 DNA sequence: TGTGCCAGCAGTTTATGGGCAGCGGGCGAGGTCACTGAAGCTTTCTTT.

This clone ranks as large. This rearrangement joins TRBV19 to TRBJ2-7; 9 nucleotides line up with TRBD1. Germline V gene data show CDR1 as LNHDA and CDR2 as SQIVND (reference sequence). With V trimmed by 1 base and J by 5 bases, 3 bases remained unmatched. CDR3 size: 14 residues. The CDR3 loop is CASSIGTGEHEQYF. Written as DNA, the CDR3 is TGTGCCAGTAGTATAGGGACAGGGGAACACGAGCAGTACTTC.

CDR3 loop: CASSQNRGSYEQYV. The DNA for the CDR3 is TGTGCCAGCAGCCAGAACAGGGGGTCCTACGAGCAGTACGTC. The V and J genes are TRBV11-3 and TRBJ2-7; the match to TRBD1 covers 8 bases. This CDR3 region has 14 residues. Germline assignment: CDR1 SGHNT and CDR2 YENEEA. V was pared by 5 bases and J by 1 base, with 4 bases of the junction left unmatched.

V usage is TRBV9 and J usage is TRBJ2-3; weak D call: TRBD2 (5 bases). V shed 4 bases and J shed 4 bases, with 19 bases lying between them. Germline loops: CDR1 SGDLS, CDR2 YYNGEE. The CDR3 is 16 amino acids. CDR3 in DNA: TGTGCCAGCAGCACCCAGAGAGTAACGGGGTCAGATACGCAGTATTTT. It codes for CASSTQRVTGSDTQYF.

This rearrangement joins TRBV6-2 or TRBV6-3 to TRBJ2-1; D may be TRBD2 (6 bases). This CDR3 is 15 amino acids long. V was shortened by 1 base and J by 10 bases, with 17 bases between the two germline ends. The germline V gene has CDR1 MNHEY and CDR2 SVGEGT. Here the CDR3 DNA reads TGTGCCAGCAGTTACTGGGGCGGGAAAGGAGGGGAGCAGTTCTTC. This translates into CASSYWGGKGGEQFF.

The chain links TRBV19 to TRBJ1-2; 7 bases match TRBD1. The CDR3 loop spans 14 amino acids. V shed 2 bases and J 3 bases; nucleotides not matched to a gene: 3. Germline V gene lookup returns CDR1 LNHDA and CDR2 SQIVND (reference sequence). The CDR3 spells CASSISGGDYGYTF. Written as DNA, the CDR3 is TGTGCCAGTAGTATATCAGGGGGTGACTATGGCTACACCTTC.

By share, this clone ranks as medium-sized (0.01 to 0.1%). The chain uses TRBV7-8 and TRBJ1-2, with D unclear. Germline CDR1 is SGHVS and CDR2 is FQNEAQ. Trimming pared 4 bases from V and 4 bases from J, leaving 13 bases between. The CDR3 spans 14 residues. CDR3 protein: CASSSGIEGYGYTF. The CDR3 DNA reads as TGTGCCAGCAGCTCCGGAATCGAGGGCTATGGCTACACCTTC.

The chain uses TRBV2 and TRBJ1-6; 9 nucleotides line up with TRBD1. The CDR3 contains 16 residues. The germline CDR1 and CDR2 sequences are SNHLY and FYNNEI. The V gene end was trimmed by 7 bases and the J gene end by 6 bases; junction bases not matched to a gene: 10. The CDR3 DNA reads as TGTGCCAGCACCTTAACAGGGGGCTTCTCTAATTCACCCCTCCACTTT. It is translated as CASTLTGGFSNSPLHF.

This chain connects TRBV7-8 to TRBJ2-7, with D perhaps TRBD2 (5 bases). The CDR3 is made up of 13 amino acids. The germline V and J ends were trimmed by 5 bases and 3 bases, with 11 bases remaining between them. The V gene's germline CDR1 is SGHVS and CDR2 FQNEAQ. This CDR3 reads CASSPNGLYEQYV. CDR3 nucleotide sequence: TGTGCCAGCAGCCCTAATGGACTCTACGAGCAGTACGTC.